The 11 T cell receptor beta chains reported below all come from one sample, sequenced in a study of siplizumab effects on memory and regulatory T cells. Measured with immunoSEQ multiplex PCR; TCRdb has only the in-frame clones, and not every one. The repertoire has 85,000 to 120,000 clones, more than 85% of them found once; the top ten carry 0.85% to 1.2%. Input material: CD4+ T cells sorted from blood. The receptors originated from a human donor in good health.

This chain connects TRBV30 to TRBJ2-3; D is unresolved. The V end was cut by 2 bases, the J end by 4 bases, with 7 bases between. Germline assignment: CDR1 GTSNPN and CDR2 SVGIG (reference sequence). The CDR3 length is 12 residues. CDR3: CAWSIAADTQYF. The CDR3 nucleotides read TGTGCCTGGAGTATAGCAGCAGATACGCAGTATTTT.

The chain carries TRBV9 and TRBJ2-2, with D tentatively TRBD2 (5 bases). The CDR3 contains 15 residues. The ends were cut back, 0 bases at V and 5 bases at J, with 11 bases in the middle. Germline assignment: CDR1 SGDLS and CDR2 YYNGEE. CDR3 in DNA: TGTGCCAGCAGCGTAGAAAGGGCGGGTACCGGGGAGCTGTTTTTT. Translating gives CASSVERAGTGELFF. Full variable domain (remainder filled in from reference TRBV9 and TRBJ2-2): DSGVTQTPKHLITATGQRVTLRCSPRSGDLSVYWYQQSLDQGLQFLIQYYNGEERAKGNILERFSAQQFPDLHSELNLSSLELGDSALYFCASSVERAGTGELFFGEGSRLTVL.

The chain joins TRBV10-1 to TRBJ2-2; D is perhaps TRBD2 (5 bases). Germline CDR1 reads WNHNN; CDR2 reads SYGVQD (reference sequence). Trimming left V 5 bases short and J 8 bases short, with 15 bases between. The CDR3 runs 14 residues. CDR3 region: CASSSERSWGELFF. CDR3 nucleotide sequence: TGCGCCAGCAGTTCCGAGCGGTCCTGGGGGGAGCTGTTTTTT.

The rearrangement joins TRBV19 to TRBJ2-7, with 8 bases aligning to TRBD1. The junction had 7 bases not matched to a gene; V was cut back by 4 bases and J by 2 bases. Germline V CDR1 and CDR2: LNHDA, SQIVND (reference sequence). The CDR3 has 15 residues. The CDR3 sequence: CASSTLGTGTYEQYF. CDR3 in DNA: TGTGCCAGTAGTACCCTCGGGACAGGTACCTACGAGCAGTACTTC.

The chain employs TRBV12-5 and TRBJ1-2, with D possibly matching TRBD1 (6 bases). Looked up from germline, CDR1 is LGHNT and CDR2 is FRNRAP. V dropped 6 bases and J dropped 2 bases, with 19 bases sitting between them. CDR3 size: 16 residues. In DNA, the CDR3 is TGTGCTAGTGGGAGCACCCCAGGGGAGGCCAACTATGGCTACACCTTC. It is translated as CASGSTPGEANYGYTF.

The chain recombines TRBV28 with TRBJ2-3; D may be TRBD2 (6 bases). Trimming left V 2 bases short and J 1 base short, with 10 bases between. Germline CDR1 is MDHEN and CDR2 is SYDVKM. The CDR3 is 15 amino acids. The CDR3 loop is CASSLLAPRTDTQYF. CDR3 coding DNA: TGTGCCAGCAGTTTACTAGCGCCCCGCACAGATACGCAGTATTTT.

The chain recombines TRBV18 with TRBJ2-4; D perhaps matches TRBD1 (6 bases). The CDR3 totals 15 residues. Germline assignment: CDR1 KGHSH and CDR2 LQKENI. V lost 4 bases and J 5 bases, leaving 15 bases between the germline ends. The CDR3 nucleotides read TGTGCCAGCTCACAACTACAGGGATACCAAAACATTCAGTACTTC. This gives the protein CASSQLQGYQNIQYF. The entire variable domain, with the rest obtained from reference TRBV18 and TRBJ2-4, is as follows: NAGVMQNPRHLVRRRGQEARLRCSPMKGHSHVYWYRQLPEEGLKFMVYLQKENIIDESGMPKERFSAEFPKEGPSILRIQQVVRGDSAAYFCASSQLQGYQNIQYFGAGTRLSVL.

The gene calls are TRBV11-1 and TRBJ2-2, with D possibly being TRBD1 (5 bases). The CDR3 is made up of 16 amino acids. V was pared by 3 bases and J by 4 bases, with 15 bases between. Germline values: CDR1 SGHAT, CDR2 FQDESV (reference sequence). The CDR3, as DNA: TGTGCCAGCAGCTTCCATTCAGGGCTGGGCACCGGGGAGCTGTTTTTT. This gives the protein CASSFHSGLGTGELFF.

This chain joins TRBV6-5 and TRBJ2-7, with D uncertain. Germline CDR1 is MNHEY and CDR2 is SVGAGI. CDR3 size: 15 residues. V was pared by 5 bases and J by 0 bases, with 14 bases between. This CDR3 reads CASSPKGSSSYEQYF. CDR3 nucleotide sequence: TGTGCCAGCAGTCCCAAGGGCTCGAGCTCCTACGAGCAGTACTTC.

This clone occurred once. The genes are TRBV7-2 and TRBJ1-2; weak D call: TRBD1 (6 bases). V was shortened by 3 bases and J by 6 bases, with 17 bases between the two germline ends. Germline lookup yields CDR1 SGHTA and CDR2 FQGNSA. The CDR3 is 15 residues long. This CDR3 is CASSFGGLGVDGYTF. In DNA form, the CDR3 reads TGTGCCAGCAGCTTTGGGGGCCTGGGGGTGGATGGCTACACCTTC.

V gene TRBV27 combines with J gene TRBJ2-1, with TRBD2 identical over 14 bases. There are 17 residues in the CDR3. The germline V gene has CDR1 MNHEY and CDR2 SMNVEV (reference sequence). V dropped 5 bases and J dropped 7; count of bases not matched to a gene: 10. The CDR3 nucleotides read TGTGCCAGCAGTCTACTAAGCCGGACTAGCGGGAGGAATGAGCAGTTCTTC. Residues: CASSLLSRTSGRNEQFF.